The T cell receptor (beta chain) under discussion was sequenced for a study of PD-1 blockade in classical Hodgkin lymphoma. Overall study results and limits: Patients starting nivolumab less than 1 year after ASCT had lower diversity and were excluded from later analyses. CD4+ TCR diversity, unlike CD8+, rose significantly by C4D1. Relapsed/refractory patients reportedly had lower baseline diversity than newly diagnosed patients.

On this clone itself: No antigen is known for it.

The time point: cycle 4 day 1 (C4D1), after 6 weeks of nivolumab. No patient escaped relapse after autologous stem cell transplantation, and brentuximab vedotin exposure varied. Investigators isolated CD4+ T cells from thawed PBMCs through magnetic negative selection. The germline V gene encodes CDR1 SNHLY and CDR2 FYNNEI. Trimming removed 7 bases from V and 0 bases from J, with 13 bases in between. The CDR3 sequence is 14 residues long. Some clones are missing from TCRdb's copy, which holds only in-frame ones; the method was immunoSEQ multiplex PCR. The table includes 20,000 to 25,000 clones, about 72% detected once.

The V gene is TRBV2, the J gene TRBJ2-7; D unresolved. The material sequenced was CD4+ T cells from blood, taken before the fourth cycle of nivolumab. The sequence came from a human donor with classical Hodgkin lymphoma. CDR3 coding DNA: TGTGCCAGCAATCCAATCCCCGCCTCCTACGAGCAGTACTTC. The encoded protein is CASNPIPASYEQYF. Combining the CDR3 with reference TRBV2 and TRBJ2-7 gives the whole variable domain EPEVTQTPSHQVTQMGQEVILRCVPISNHLYFYWYRQILGQKVEFLVSFYNNEISEKSEIFDDQFSVERPDGSNFTLKIRSTKLEDSAMYFCASNPIPASYEQYFGPGTRLTVT.